A selection of T cell receptor beta chains follows, all from one sample in a study of blood T cell repertoires in COVID-19. Using immunoSEQ multiplex PCR, the repertoire was profiled, and TCRdb retains in-frame clones only, with some absent. The table records about 64,000 clones, about nine tenths of them present only once. Sample: peripheral blood. These receptors were collected from a woman aged 55-69 years with COVID-19, enrolled during active disease. Each CDR3 is given with its conserved first and last residue. The D gene is left open where the match is weak. Clone size is given for some rows only: seen once, a few or many times, or a class if the clone is expanded.

cdr3_aa	cdr3_nt	v_call	j_call	d_call	clone_size
CASSVGGQGGNEKLFF	TGTGCCAGCAGCGTAGGGGGACAGGGAGGGAATGAAAAACTGTTTTTT	TRBV9	TRBJ1-4	TRBD1	once
CASSLDSTDTQYF	TGTGCCAGCAGCCTAGACAGCACAGATACGCAGTATTTT	TRBV5-8	TRBJ2-3	.	.
CASSPTGGYGYTF	TGTGCCAGCAGCCCAACAGGGGGCTACGGCTACACCTTC	TRBV6-5	TRBJ1-2	TRBD1	.
CASSYGGTGGYGYTF	TGTGCCAGCAGTTACGGGGGGACAGGCGGTTATGGCTACACCTTC	TRBV6-2/TRBV6-3	TRBJ1-2	TRBD1	once
CASSGQGALNTEAFF	TGTGCCAGCAGTGGACAGGGGGCATTGAACACTGAAGCTTTCTTT	TRBV6-2/TRBV6-3	TRBJ1-1	TRBD1	.
CASSAQGTDTQYF	TGTGCCAGCAGCGCACAGGGGACAGATACGCAGTATTTT	TRBV9	TRBJ2-3	TRBD1	.
CASSVRGLNTEAFF	TGTGCCAGCAGCGTCAGGGGTTTGAACACTGAAGCTTTCTTT	TRBV5-5	TRBJ1-1	.	.
CATRAGVAGVENEQFF	TGTGCCACCAGGGCCGGGGTTGCGGGAGTTGAAAATGAGCAGTTCTTC	TRBV24-1	TRBJ2-1	TRBD2	.
CASSVAGTPPEQYF	TGTGCCAGCAGCGTGGCGGGGACCCCTCCGGAGCAGTACTTC	TRBV7-2	TRBJ2-7	.	.
CASSATQGEDYGYTF	TGTGCCAGTAGTGCTACACAGGGGGAAGACTATGGCTACACCTTC	TRBV19	TRBJ1-2	TRBD1	.
CASSQGADGNTIYF	TGTGCCAGCAGTCAGGGGGCAGATGGAAACACCATATATTTT	TRBV2	TRBJ1-3	TRBD1	.
CASSLGPMNTEAFF	TGTGCCAGCAGCTTAGGGCCCATGAACACTGAAGCTTTCTTT	TRBV7-8	TRBJ1-1	.	few
CASSLIGVSGNTIYF	TGTGCCAGCAGCTTGATCGGGGTCTCTGGAAACACCATATATTTT	TRBV5-4	TRBJ1-3	.	once
CATIDVGEYF	TGTGCCACCATCGACGTCGGGGAGTACTTC	TRBV24-1	TRBJ2-7	.	.
CASGLTRRPGWGGSYEQYF	TGTGCTAGTGGTTTGACCCGGCGTCCGGGTTGGGGGGGATCCTACGAGCAGTACTTC	TRBV12-5	TRBJ2-7	TRBD2	.
CASSFLQGNEQYF	TGTGCCAGCAGTTTTCTACAGGGCAACGAGCAGTACTTC	TRBV28	TRBJ2-7	.	few
CASSYRGGDEKLFF	TGTGCCAGCAGTTATAGGGGCGGGGACGAAAAACTGTTTTTT	TRBV6-5	TRBJ1-4	.	.
CASSLGTSGRAYEQYF	TGTGCCAGCAGCCTCGGGACTAGCGGGAGGGCCTACGAGCAGTACTTC	TRBV11-2	TRBJ2-7	TRBD2	.
CASSAGTNYGYTF	TGCGCCAGCAGCGCCGGGACTAACTATGGCTACACCTTC	TRBV10-1	TRBJ1-2	.	.
CASSLGGLAHYNEQFF	TGTGCCAGCAGCTTGGGCGGACTAGCGCACTACAATGAGCAGTTCTTC	TRBV5-8	TRBJ2-1	TRBD2	.
CASSFLTSGGASGPGELFF	TGCGCCAGCAGCTTCCTTACTAGCGGGGGGGCCTCGGGGCCCGGGGAGCTGTTTTTT	TRBV5-1	TRBJ2-2	TRBD2	.
CASRDMPVELFF	TGTGCCAGCAGGGACATGCCGGTGGAGCTGTTTTTT	TRBV6-5	TRBJ2-2	.	.
CASSQGLVDQETQYF	TGTGCCAGCAGCCAAGGACTAGTCGACCAAGAGACCCAGTACTTC	TRBV4-2	TRBJ2-5	.	.
CSVSGQGGETQYF	TGCAGCGTGTCAGGACAGGGGGGCGAGACCCAGTACTTC	TRBV29-1	TRBJ2-5	TRBD1	.